The rows below give T cell receptor beta chains drawn from one sample of a study of monozygotic twins with inflammatory bowel disease. TCRdb re-called the 5' RACE reads; every CDR3 protein appears as one record, without DNA. This specimen shows about 420,000 distinct CDR3 sequences; the ten leading clones hold 2% to 3%. The specimen sequenced was blood. Receptors were obtained from a human donor with ulcerative colitis or Crohn's disease, or a healthy co-twin of an affected twin (not recorded which). Both conserved end residues are part of each CDR3. Fields, in order: J gene, V gene, CDR3 protein.

J: TRBJ1-1
V: TRBV5-4
CDR3: CASSTGQAGNTEAFF

J: TRBJ2-2
V: TRBV7-8
CDR3: CASSLSRLQAPKGELFF

J: TRBJ1-2
V: TRBV7-9
CDR3: CASSLRALYGYTF

J: TRBJ2-5
V: TRBV18
CDR3: CASSHLAAGETQYF

J: TRBJ2-2
V: TRBV20-1
CDR3: CSARAGTTGGELFF

J: TRBJ2-3
V: TRBV5-1
CDR3: CASSPGTGGTDTQYF

J: TRBJ2-1
V: TRBV5-1
CDR3: CASSYDTANNEQFF

J: TRBJ1-2
V: TRBV12-3/TRBV12-4
CDR3: CASSLRHRRGGGYTF

J: TRBJ2-1
V: TRBV20-1
CDR3: CSATRPASGMSNEQFF

J: TRBJ2-2
V: TRBV29-1
CDR3: CSVGTGGTGELFF

J: TRBJ2-7
V: TRBV7-9
CDR3: CASSPVGGTLNEQYF

J: TRBJ1-4
V: TRBV29-1
CDR3: CSVAGRGGEKLFF

J: TRBJ2-1
V: TRBV6-1
CDR3: CASSRPGLAGWGNEQFF

J: TRBJ2-7
V: TRBV7-9
CDR3: CASSLGQGGDEQYF

J: TRBJ2-3
V: TRBV9
CDR3: CASSGVLTDTQYF

J: TRBJ2-3
V: TRBV6-1
CDR3: CASARREVVDTQYF

J: TRBJ2-7
V: TRBV25-1
CDR3: CASSDGGSYEQYF

J: TRBJ2-2
V: TRBV6-2/TRBV6-3
CDR3: CASSYPLLQREGNTGELFF

J: TRBJ2-6
V: TRBV24-1
CDR3: CATSDPGSGANVLTF

J: TRBJ2-7
V: TRBV7-2
CDR3: CASSLVPSGSYEQYF

J: TRBJ2-7
V: TRBV6-5
CDR3: CASSYHGWVGSYEQYF

J: TRBJ1-2
V: TRBV3-1
CDR3: CASSQDVGENGYTF

J: TRBJ2-3
V: TRBV6-1
CDR3: CASRGVAFGTDTQYF

J: TRBJ1-6
V: TRBV3-1
CDR3: CASSQEGLINSPLHF

J: TRBJ1-2
V: TRBV7-2
CDR3: CASSPPGVWGLEGYTF

J: TRBJ2-7
V: TRBV7-3
CDR3: CASSLWHGVSYEQYF

J: TRBJ1-1
V: TRBV21-1
CDR3: CASSKGGAALGAFF

J: TRBJ2-1
V: TRBV11-2
CDR3: CASSLDSSGNGDEQFF

J: TRBJ2-7
V: TRBV20-1
CDR3: CSAAREFYEQYF

J: TRBJ1-1
V: TRBV7-2
CDR3: CASSLTPPRLGFTEAFF

J: TRBJ2-2
V: TRBV28
CDR3: CASLGTLNTGELFF

J: TRBJ2-1
V: TRBV5-1
CDR3: CASTKRGEQFF